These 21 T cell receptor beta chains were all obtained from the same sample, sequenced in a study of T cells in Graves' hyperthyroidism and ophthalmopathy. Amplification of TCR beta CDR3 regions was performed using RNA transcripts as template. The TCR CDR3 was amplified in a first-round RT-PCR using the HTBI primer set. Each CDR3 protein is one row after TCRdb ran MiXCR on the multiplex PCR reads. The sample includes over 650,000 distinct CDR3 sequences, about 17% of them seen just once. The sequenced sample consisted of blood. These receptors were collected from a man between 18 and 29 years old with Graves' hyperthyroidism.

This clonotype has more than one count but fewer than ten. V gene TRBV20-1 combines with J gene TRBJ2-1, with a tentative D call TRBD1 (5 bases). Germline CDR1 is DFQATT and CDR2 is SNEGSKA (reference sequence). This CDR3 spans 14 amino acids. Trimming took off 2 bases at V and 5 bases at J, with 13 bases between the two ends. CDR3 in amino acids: CSARIARAHNEQFF. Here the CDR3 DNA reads TGCAGTGCTAGAATAGCCAGGGCCCACAATGAGCAGTTCTTC.

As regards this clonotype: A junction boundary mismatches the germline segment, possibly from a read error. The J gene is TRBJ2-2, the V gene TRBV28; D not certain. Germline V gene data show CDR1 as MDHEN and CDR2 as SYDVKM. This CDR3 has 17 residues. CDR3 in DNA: TGTGCCGGCAGTTTATCAGGAACAGCCTTGGGCACCGGGGAGCTGTTTTTT. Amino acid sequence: CAGSLSGTALGTGELFF.

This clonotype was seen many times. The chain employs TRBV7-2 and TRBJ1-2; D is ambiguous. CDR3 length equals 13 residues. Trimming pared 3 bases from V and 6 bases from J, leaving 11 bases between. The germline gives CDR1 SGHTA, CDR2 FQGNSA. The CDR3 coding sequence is TGTGCCAGCAGCTTGGGCCCTGTGGATGGCTACACCTTC. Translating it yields CASSLGPVDGYTF.

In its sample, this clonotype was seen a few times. The CDR3 DNA reads as TGTGCCAGCAGTTTAGCTTCTGCGGTCGAGCAGTACTTC. Amino acids: CASSLASAVEQYF. The chain carries TRBV12-3 or TRBV12-4 and TRBJ2-7; D is uncertain. Trimming pared 0 bases from V and 6 bases from J, leaving 9 bases between. The CDR3 length is 13 residues.

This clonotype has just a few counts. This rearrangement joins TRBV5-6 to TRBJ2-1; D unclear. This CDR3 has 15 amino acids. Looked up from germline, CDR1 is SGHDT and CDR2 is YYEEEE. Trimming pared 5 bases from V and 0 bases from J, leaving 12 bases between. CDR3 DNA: TGTGCCAGCAGTTTACAGCCAGTCTCCTACAATGAGCAGTTCTTC. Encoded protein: CASSLQPVSYNEQFF. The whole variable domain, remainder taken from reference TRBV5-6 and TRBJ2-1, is DAGVTQSPTHLIKTRGQQVTLRCSPKSGHDTVSWYQQALGQGPQFIFQYYEEEERQRGNFPDRFSGHQFPNYSSELNVNALLLGDSALYLCASSLQPVSYNEQFFGPGTRLTVL.

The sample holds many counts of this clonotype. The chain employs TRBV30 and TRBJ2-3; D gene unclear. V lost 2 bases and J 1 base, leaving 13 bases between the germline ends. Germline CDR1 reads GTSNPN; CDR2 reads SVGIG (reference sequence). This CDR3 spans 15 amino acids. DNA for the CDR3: TGTGCCTGGAGTAGCTTAGCCGCTCGCACAGATACGCAGTATTTT. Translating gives CAWSSLAARTDTQYF. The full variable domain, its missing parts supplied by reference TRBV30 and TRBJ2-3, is SQTIHQWPATLVQPVGSPLSLECTVEGTSNPNLYWYRQAAGRGLQLLFYSVGIGQISSEVPQNLSASRPQDRQFILSSKKLLLSDSGFYLCAWSSLAARTDTQYFGPGTRLTVL.

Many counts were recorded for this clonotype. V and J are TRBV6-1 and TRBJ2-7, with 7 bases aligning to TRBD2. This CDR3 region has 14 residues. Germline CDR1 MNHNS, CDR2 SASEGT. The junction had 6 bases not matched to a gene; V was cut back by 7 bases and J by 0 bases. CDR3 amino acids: CASTEAGSSYEQYF. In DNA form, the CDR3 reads TGTGCCAGCACCGAAGCGGGGAGCTCCTACGAGCAGTACTTC.

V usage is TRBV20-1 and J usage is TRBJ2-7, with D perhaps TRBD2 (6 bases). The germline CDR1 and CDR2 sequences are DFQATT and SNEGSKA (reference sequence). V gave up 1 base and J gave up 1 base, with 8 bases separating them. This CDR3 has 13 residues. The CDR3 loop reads CSARGGRSYEQYF. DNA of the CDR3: TGCAGTGCTAGAGGAGGGAGGTCCTACGAGCAGTACTTC.

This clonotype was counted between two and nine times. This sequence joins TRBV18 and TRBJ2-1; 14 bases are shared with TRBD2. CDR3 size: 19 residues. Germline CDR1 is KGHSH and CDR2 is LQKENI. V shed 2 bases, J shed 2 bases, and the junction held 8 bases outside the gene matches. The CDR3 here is CASSPTGTSGSITYNEQFF. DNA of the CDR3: TGTGCCAGCTCACCAACCGGGACTAGCGGGAGTATCACCTACAATGAGCAGTTCTTC.

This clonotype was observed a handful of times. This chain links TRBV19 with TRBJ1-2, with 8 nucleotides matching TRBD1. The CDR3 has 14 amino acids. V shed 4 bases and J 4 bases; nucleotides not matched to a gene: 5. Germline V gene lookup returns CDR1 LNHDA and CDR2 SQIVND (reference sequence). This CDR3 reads CASSTGQGGYGYTF. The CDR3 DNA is TGTGCCAGTAGTACAGGACAGGGAGGCTATGGCTACACCTTC.

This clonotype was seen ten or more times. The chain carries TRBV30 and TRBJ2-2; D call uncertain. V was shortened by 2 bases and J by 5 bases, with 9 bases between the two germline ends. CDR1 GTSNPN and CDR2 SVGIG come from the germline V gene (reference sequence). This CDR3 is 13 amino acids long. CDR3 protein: CAWSSGLTGELFF. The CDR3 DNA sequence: TGTGCCTGGAGTTCCGGGCTGACCGGGGAGCTGTTTTTT.

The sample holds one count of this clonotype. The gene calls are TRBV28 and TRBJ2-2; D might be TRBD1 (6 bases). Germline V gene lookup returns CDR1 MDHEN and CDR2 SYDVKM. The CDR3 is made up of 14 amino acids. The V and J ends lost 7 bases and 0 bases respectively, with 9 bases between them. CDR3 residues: CASKGQSNTGELFF. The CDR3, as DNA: TGTGCCAGCAAAGGACAGTCGAACACCGGGGAGCTGTTTTTT.

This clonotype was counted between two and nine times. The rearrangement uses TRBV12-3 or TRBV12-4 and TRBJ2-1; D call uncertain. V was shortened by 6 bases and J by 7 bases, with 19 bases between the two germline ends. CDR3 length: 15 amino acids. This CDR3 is CASRLRAGYINEQFF. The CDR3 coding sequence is TGTGCCAGCAGACTTAGGGCCGGCTATATTAATGAGCAGTTCTTC.

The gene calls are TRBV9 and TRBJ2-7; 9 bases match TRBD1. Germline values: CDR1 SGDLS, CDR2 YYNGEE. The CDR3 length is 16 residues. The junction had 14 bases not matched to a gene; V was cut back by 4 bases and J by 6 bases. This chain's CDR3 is CASSLWEGGTGTEQYF. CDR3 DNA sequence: TGTGCCAGCAGCCTTTGGGAGGGGGGGACAGGGACCGAGCAGTACTTC. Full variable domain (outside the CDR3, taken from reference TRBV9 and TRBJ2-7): DSGVTQTPKHLITATGQRVTLRCSPRSGDLSVYWYQQSLDQGLQFLIQYYNGEERAKGNILERFSAQQFPDLHSELNLSSLELGDSALYFCASSLWEGGTGTEQYFGPGTRLTVT.

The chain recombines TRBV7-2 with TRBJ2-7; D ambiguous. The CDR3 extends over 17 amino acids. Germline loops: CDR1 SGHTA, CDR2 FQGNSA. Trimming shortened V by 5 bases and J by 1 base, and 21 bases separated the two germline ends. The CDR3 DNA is TGTGCCAGCAGCCCCATGCCATCTGGGGTGGGGTCCTACGAGCAGTACTTC. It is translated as CASSPMPSGVGSYEQYF. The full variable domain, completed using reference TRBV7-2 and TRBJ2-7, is GAGVSQSPSNKVTEKGKDVELRCDPISGHTALYWYRQSLGQGLEFLIYFQGNSAPDKSGLPSDRFSAERTGGSVSTLTIQRTQQEDSAVYLCASSPMPSGVGSYEQYFGPGTRLTVT.

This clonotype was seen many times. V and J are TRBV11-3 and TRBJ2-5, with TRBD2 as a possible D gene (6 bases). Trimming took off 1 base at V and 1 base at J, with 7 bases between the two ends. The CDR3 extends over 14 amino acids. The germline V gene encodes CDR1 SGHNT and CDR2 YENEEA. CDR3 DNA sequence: TGTGCCAGCAGCTTAGGGGACTTCCAAGAGACCCAGTACTTC. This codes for CASSLGDFQETQYF.

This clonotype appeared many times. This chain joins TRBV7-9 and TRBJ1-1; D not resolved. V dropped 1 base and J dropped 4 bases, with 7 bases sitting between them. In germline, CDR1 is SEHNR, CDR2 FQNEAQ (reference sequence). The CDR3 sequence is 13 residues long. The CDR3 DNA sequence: TGTGCCAGCAGCTTAGAGAGTAGCACTGAAGCTTTCTTT. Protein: CASSLESSTEAFF. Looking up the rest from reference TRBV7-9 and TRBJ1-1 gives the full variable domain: DTGVSQNPRHKITKRGQNVTFRCDPISEHNRLYWYRQTLGQGPEFLTYFQNEAQLEKSRLLSDRFSAERPKGSFSTLEIQRTEQGDSAMYLCASSLESSTEAFFGQGTRLTVV.

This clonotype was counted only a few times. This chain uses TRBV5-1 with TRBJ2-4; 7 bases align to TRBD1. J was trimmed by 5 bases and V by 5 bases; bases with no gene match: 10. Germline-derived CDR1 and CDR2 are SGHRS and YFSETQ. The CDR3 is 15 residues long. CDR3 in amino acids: CASRRPQGRENIQYF. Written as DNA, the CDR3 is TGCGCCAGCAGGAGGCCACAGGGGCGTGAAAACATTCAGTACTTC.

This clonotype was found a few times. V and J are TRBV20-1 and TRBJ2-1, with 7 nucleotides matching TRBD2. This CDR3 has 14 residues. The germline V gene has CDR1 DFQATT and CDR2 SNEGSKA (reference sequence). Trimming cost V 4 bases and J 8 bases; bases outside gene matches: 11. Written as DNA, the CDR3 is TGCAGTGCTACTAGCGGAGTCCCTGGGGATGAGCAGTTCTTC. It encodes CSATSGVPGDEQFF.

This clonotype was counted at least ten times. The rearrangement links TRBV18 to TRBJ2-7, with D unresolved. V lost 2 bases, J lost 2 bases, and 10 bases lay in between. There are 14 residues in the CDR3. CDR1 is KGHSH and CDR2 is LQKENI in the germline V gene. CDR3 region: CASSPIRSTYEQYF. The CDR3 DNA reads TGTGCCAGCTCACCAATCAGGAGTACCTACGAGCAGTACTTC.

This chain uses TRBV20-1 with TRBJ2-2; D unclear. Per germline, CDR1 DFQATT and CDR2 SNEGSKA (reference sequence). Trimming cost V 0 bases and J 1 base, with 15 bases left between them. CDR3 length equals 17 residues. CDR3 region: CSARDLVGKENTGELFF. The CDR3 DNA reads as TGCAGTGCTAGAGATCTAGTAGGGAAGGAGAACACCGGGGAGCTGTTTTTT.